This T cell receptor (beta chain) was retrieved from a study of blood T cell repertoires in COVID-19. Study summary: Spain, Italy and the United States supplied samples that represented acute and convalescent COVID-19. PBMCs, B-cell-depleted T cells, or T cells were the source of the cDNA or gDNA that made up the material.

In the study's own analysis: Scientists estimated how many nucleated cells there were by amplifying reference gene primers. TCRdb keeps only in-frame clones here, not all; method: immunoSEQ multiplex PCR. V, J and clone size were drawn from that table, and D and trimming were deduced from the DNA. This table holds 9,000 to 13,000 clones, around 80% found once. The V end lost 5 bases, the J end lost 4 bases, and 15 bases lay between the germline ends. This CDR3 has 15 residues. Germline V gene sequence: CDR1 KGHSH, CDR2 LQKENI. The specimen sequenced was peripheral blood. The V call is TRBV18, the J call TRBJ1-3, with D unclear. This TCR was recovered from a man between 65 and 80 years old with active COVID-19. CDR3 DNA sequence: TGTGCCAGCTCATCGCACCCTGGCCTCGGAAACACCATATATTTT. It encodes CASSSHPGLGNTIYF.